This T cell receptor beta chain was captured in a study of T cell responses to AZD1222 COVID-19 vaccine. Notes on this clone: Its specificity is unknown.

Whole-study findings and limits: After two AZD1222 doses, spike-specific TCR breadth and depth rose versus day 0. Unmutated variant regions are reportedly targeted by nearly half of spike-specific TCRs.

Assay used: immunoSEQ multiplex PCR; TCRdb lists only in-frame clones, some missing. The sample yields roughly 81,000 clones, 80% to 90% seen once. CDR3 length equals 15 residues. The germline V gene has CDR1 SGHAT and CDR2 FQNNGV. Trimming at V came to 6 bases and at J to 2 bases, leaving 7 bases not matched to a gene. The source was peripheral blood, collected on day 0 of AZD1222 vaccination. V usage is TRBV11-2 and J usage is TRBJ2-7, with 10 bases identical to TRBD2. This TCR was sampled from an adult in good health. The CDR3, as DNA: TGTGCCAGCAGGTCCCTAGCGGGGGCCGCCTACGAGCAGTACTTC. Translated: CASRSLAGAAYEQYF.